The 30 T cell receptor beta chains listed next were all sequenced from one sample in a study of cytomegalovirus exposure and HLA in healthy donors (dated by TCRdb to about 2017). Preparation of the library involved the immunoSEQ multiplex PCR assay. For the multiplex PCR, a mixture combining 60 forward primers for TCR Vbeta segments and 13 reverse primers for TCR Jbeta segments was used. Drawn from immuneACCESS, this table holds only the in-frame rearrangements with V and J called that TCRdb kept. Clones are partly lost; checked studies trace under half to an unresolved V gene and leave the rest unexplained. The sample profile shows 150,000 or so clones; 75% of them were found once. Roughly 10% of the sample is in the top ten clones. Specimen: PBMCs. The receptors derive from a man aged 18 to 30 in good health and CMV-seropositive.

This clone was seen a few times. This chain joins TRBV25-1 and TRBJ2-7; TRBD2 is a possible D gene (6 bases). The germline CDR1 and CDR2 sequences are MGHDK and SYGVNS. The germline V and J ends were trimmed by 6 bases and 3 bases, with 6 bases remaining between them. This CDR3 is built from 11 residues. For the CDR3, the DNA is TGTGCCAGCAGCGGGGGCTACGAGCAGTACTTC. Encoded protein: CASSGGYEQYF.

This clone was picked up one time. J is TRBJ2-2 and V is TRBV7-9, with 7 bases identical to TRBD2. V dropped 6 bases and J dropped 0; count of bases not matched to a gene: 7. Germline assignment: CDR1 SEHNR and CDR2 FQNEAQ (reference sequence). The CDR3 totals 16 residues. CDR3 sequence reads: CASRLNSGANTGELFF. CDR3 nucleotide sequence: TGTGCCAGCAGATTAAACAGCGGGGCGAACACCGGGGAGCTGTTTTTT. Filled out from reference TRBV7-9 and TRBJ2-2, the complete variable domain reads DTGVSQNPRHKITKRGQNVTFRCDPISEHNRLYWYRQTLGQGPEFLTYFQNEAQLEKSRLLSDRFSAERPKGSFSTLEIQRTEQGDSAMYLCASRLNSGANTGELFFGEGSRLTVL.

Written as DNA, the CDR3 is TGTGCCAGCTCCAAACGGACTAGCGGGAGGAGCTCCTACGAGCAGTACTTC. Translated: CASSKRTSGRSSYEQYF. This chain uses TRBV18 with TRBJ2-7; 14 bases agree with TRBD2. The length of the CDR3 is 17 residues. Looked up from germline, CDR1 is KGHSH and CDR2 is LQKENI. Trimming removed 6 bases from V and 0 bases from J; junction bases left unmatched: 7.

The CDR3 nucleotides are TGTGCCAGTAGTATGAGACAGGGGGGGGCTACGGAGCAGTACTTC. Translating it yields CASSMRQGGATEQYF. This chain joins TRBV19 and TRBJ2-7; 9 positions agree with TRBD1. CDR3 length equals 15 residues. Germline-derived CDR1 and CDR2 are LNHDA and SQIVND (reference sequence). Trimming removed 3 bases from V and 7 bases from J; junction bases left unmatched: 10.

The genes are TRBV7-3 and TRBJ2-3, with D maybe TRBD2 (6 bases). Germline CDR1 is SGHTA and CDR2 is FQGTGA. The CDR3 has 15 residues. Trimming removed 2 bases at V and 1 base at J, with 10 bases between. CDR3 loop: CASSLGGSRTDTQYF. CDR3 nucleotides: TGTGCCAGCAGCTTAGGAGGGAGTCGCACAGATACGCAGTATTTT.

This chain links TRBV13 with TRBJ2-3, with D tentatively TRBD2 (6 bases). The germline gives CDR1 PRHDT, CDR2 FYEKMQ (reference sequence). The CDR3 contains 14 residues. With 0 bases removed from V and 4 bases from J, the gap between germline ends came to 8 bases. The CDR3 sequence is CASSLGTSADTQYF. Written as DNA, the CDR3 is TGTGCCAGCAGCTTAGGGACTAGTGCAGATACGCAGTATTTT.

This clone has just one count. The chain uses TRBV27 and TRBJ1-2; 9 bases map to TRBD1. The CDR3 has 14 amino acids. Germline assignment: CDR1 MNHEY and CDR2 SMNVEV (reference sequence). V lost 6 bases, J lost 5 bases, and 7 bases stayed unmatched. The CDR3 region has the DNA TGTGCCAGCAGGGAACAGGGGGCGCATTATGGCTACACCTTC. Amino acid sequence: CASREQGAHYGYTF.

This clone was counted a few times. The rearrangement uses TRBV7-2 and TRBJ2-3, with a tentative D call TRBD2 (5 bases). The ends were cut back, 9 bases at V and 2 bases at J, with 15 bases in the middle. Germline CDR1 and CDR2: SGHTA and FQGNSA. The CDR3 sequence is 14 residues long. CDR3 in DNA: TGTGCCAGTAAGGCGGCGGGCATCACAGATACGCAGTATTTT. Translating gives CASKAAGITDTQYF. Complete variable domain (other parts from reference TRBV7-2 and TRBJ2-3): GAGVSQSPSNKVTEKGKDVELRCDPISGHTALYWYRQSLGQGLEFLIYFQGNSAPDKSGLPSDRFSAERTGGSVSTLTIQRTQQEDSAVYLCASKAAGITDTQYFGPGTRLTVL.

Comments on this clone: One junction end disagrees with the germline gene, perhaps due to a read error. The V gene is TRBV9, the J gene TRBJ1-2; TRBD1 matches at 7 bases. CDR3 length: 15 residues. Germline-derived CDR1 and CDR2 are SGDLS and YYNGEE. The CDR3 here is CASSVEGAGSYGYPF. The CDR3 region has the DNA TGTGCCAGCAGCGTAGAGGGGGCCGGAAGCTATGGCTACCCCTTC.

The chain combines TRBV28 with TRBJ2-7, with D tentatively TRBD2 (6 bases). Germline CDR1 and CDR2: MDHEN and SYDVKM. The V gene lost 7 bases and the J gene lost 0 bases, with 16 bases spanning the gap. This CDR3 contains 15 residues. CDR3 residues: CASTPRAGPSYEQYF. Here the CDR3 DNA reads TGTGCCAGCACCCCCAGGGCGGGGCCCTCCTACGAGCAGTACTTC. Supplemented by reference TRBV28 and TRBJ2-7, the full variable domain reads DVKVTQSSRYLVKRTGEKVFLECVQDMDHENMFWYRQDPGLGLRLIYFSYDVKMKEKGDIPEGYSVSREKKERFSLILESASTNQTSMYLCASTPRAGPSYEQYFGPGTRLTVT.

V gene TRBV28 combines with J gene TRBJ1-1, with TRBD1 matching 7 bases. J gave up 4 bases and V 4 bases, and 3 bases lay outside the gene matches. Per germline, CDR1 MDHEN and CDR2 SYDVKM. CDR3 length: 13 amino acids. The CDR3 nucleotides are TGTGCCAGCAGTTATCCAGGGGGCACTGAAGCTTTCTTT. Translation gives CASSYPGGTEAFF.

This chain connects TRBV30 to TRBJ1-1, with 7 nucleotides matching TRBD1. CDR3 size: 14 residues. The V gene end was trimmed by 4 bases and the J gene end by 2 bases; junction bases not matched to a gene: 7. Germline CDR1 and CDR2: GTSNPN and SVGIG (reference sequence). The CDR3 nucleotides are TGTGCCTGGACCCTTGGGACAGTAAACACTGAAGCTTTCTTT. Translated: CAWTLGTVNTEAFF.

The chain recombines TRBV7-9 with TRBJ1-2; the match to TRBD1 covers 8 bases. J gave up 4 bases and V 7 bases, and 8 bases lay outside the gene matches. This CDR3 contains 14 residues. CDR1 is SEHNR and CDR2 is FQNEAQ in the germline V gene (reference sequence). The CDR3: CASTNTGGSYGYTF. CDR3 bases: TGTGCCAGCACCAACACAGGGGGGTCCTATGGCTACACCTTC.

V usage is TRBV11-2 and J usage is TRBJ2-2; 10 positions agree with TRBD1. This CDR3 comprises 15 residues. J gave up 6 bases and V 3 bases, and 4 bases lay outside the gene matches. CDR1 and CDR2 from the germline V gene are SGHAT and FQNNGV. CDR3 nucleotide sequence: TGTGCCAGCAGCTTGGGACAGGGGTTGCCCGGGGAGCTGTTTTTT. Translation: CASSLGQGLPGELFF.

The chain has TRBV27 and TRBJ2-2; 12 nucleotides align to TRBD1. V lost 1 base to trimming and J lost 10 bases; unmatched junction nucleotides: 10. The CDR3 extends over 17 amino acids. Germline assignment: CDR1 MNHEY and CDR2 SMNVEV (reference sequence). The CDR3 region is CASSLYRDRGRYSELFF. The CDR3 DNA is TGTGCCAGCAGTTTATACCGGGACAGGGGGCGCTATTCGGAGCTGTTTTTT.

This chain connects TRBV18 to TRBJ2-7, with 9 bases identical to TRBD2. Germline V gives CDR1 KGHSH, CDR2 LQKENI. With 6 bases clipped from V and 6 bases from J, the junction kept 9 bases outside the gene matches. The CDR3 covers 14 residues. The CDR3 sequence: CASSHGTSPSEQYF. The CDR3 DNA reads TGTGCCAGCTCTCATGGGACTAGCCCCTCCGAGCAGTACTTC.

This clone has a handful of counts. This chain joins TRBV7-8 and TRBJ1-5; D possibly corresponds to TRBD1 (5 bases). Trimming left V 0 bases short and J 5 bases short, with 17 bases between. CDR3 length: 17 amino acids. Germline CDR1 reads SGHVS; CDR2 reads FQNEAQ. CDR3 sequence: CASSLARRGGRDQPQHF. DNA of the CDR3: TGTGCCAGCAGCTTAGCGCGTAGGGGCGGTCGTGATCAGCCCCAGCATTTT.

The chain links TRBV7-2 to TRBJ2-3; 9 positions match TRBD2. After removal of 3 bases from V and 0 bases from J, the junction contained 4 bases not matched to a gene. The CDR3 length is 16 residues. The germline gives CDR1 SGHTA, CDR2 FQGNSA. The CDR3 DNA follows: TGTGCCAGCAGCTTCCGACTAGCGGCTAGCACAGATACGCAGTATTTT. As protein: CASSFRLAASTDTQYF. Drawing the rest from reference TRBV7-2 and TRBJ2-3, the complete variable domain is GAGVSQSPSNKVTEKGKDVELRCDPISGHTALYWYRQSLGQGLEFLIYFQGNSAPDKSGLPSDRFSAERTGGSVSTLTIQRTQQEDSAVYLCASSFRLAASTDTQYFGPGTRLTVL.

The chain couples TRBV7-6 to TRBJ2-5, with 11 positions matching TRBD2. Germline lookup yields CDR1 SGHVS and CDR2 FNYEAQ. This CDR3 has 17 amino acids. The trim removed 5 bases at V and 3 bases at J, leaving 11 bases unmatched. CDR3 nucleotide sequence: TGTGCCAGCAGCATTAGCGGGAGGGCCAGGGGGGAAGAGACCCAGTACTTC. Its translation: CASSISGRARGEETQYF. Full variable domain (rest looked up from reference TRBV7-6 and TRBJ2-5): GAGVSQSPRYKVTKRGQDVALRCDPISGHVSLYWYRQALGQGPEFLTYFNYEAQQDKSGLPNDRFSAERPEGSISTLTIQRTEQRDSAMYRCASSISGRARGEETQYFGPGTRLLVL.

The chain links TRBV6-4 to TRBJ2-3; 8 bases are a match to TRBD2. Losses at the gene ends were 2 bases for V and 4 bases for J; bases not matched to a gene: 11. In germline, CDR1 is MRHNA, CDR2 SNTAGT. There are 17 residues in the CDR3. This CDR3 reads CASSDTPGGRFPDTQYF. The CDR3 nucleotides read TGTGCCAGCAGTGACACTCCTGGCGGGAGGTTTCCAGATACGCAGTATTTT.

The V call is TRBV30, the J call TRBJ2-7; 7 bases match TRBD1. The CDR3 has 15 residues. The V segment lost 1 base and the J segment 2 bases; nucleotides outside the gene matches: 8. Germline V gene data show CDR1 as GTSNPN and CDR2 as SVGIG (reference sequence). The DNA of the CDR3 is TGTGCCTGGAGTGGCCACCGGGACAGACCCTACGAGCAGTACTTC. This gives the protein CAWSGHRDRPYEQYF.

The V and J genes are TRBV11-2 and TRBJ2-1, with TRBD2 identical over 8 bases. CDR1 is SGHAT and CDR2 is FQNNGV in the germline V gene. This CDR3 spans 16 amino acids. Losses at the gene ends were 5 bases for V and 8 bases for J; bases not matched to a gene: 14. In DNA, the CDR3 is TGTGCCAGCAGCCACTTAGGGTTGCGGGAGGACTATGAGCAGTTCTTC. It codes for CASSHLGLREDYEQFF.

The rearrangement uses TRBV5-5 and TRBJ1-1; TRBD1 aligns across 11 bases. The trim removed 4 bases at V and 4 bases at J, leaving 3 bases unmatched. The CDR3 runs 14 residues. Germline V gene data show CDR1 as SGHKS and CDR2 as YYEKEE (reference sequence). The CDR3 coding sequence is TGTGCCAGCAGCGTAGGGACAGGGGGCACTGAAGCTTTCTTT. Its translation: CASSVGTGGTEAFF.

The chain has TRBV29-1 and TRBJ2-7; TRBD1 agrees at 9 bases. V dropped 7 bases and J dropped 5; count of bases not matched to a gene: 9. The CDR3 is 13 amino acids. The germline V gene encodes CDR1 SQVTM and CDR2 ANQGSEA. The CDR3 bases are TGCAGCGCACTAACAGGGGGCGGCGACGAGCAGTACTTC. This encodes CSALTGGGDEQYF.

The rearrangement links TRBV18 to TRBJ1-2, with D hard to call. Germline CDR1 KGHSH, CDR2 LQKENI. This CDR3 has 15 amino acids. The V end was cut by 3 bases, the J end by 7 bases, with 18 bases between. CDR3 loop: CASSPPNNARLGYTF. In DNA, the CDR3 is TGTGCCAGCTCACCCCCAAACAATGCCCGTCTTGGCTACACCTTC.

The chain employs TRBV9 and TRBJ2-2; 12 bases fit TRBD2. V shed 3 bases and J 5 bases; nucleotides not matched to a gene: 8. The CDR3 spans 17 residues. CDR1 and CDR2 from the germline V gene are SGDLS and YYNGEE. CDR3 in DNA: TGTGCCAGCAGCGAGCCCAGTGGACTAGCGGGAACCGGGGAGCTGTTTTTT. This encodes CASSEPSGLAGTGELFF.

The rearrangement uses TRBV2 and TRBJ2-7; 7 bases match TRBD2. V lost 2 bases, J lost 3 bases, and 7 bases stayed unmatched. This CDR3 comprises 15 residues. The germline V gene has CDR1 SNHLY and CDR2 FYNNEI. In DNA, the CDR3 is TGTGCCAGCAGTGAACGACGGGGGGAAGTCTACGAGCAGTACTTC. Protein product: CASSERRGEVYEQYF.

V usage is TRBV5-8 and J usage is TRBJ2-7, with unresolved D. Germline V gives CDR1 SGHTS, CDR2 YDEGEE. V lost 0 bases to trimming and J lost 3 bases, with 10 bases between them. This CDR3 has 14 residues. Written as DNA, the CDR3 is TGTGCCAGCAGCTTGGGCCGACAAGGCTACGAGCAGTACTTC. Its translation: CASSLGRQGYEQYF. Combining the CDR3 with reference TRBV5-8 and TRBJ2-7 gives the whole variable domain EAGVTQSPTHLIKTRGQQATLRCSPISGHTSVYWYQQALGLGLQFLLWYDEGEERNRGNFPPRFSGRQFPNYSSELNVNALELEDSALYLCASSLGRQGYEQYFGPGTRLTVT.

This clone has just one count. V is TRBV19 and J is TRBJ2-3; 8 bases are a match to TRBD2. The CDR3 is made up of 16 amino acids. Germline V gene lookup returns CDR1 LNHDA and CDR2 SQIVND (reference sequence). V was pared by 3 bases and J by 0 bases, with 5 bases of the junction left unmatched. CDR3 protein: CASSISPSGSTDTQYF. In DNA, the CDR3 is TGTGCCAGTAGTATTTCCCCTAGCGGGAGCACAGATACGCAGTATTTT.

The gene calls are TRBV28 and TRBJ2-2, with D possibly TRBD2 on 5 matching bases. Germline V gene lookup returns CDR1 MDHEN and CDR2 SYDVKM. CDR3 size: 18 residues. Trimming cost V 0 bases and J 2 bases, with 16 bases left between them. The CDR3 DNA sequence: TGTGCCAGCAGTTTATGGCCGGTGCGGGCAGCTAACACCGGGGAGCTGTTTTTT. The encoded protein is CASSLWPVRAANTGELFF.